A selection of T cell receptor beta chains follows, all from one sample in a study of patients and donors after allogeneic stem cell transplantation. TCRdb re-called the RT-PCR reads with MiXCR, one entry per CDR3 protein. The data hold more than 75,000 distinct CDR3 sequences, with around 5% observed a single time. The sequenced sample consisted of blood, either unsorted or a sorted T cell fraction (not recorded which). The receptors originated from a human donor who was either an allogeneic HSCT recipient or a stem cell or donor lymphocyte infusion donor (not recorded which). It is not recorded whose cells these are; they may come from a transplant donor. CDR3s include the opening cysteine and the closing phenylalanine or tryptophan. Each record gives: CDR3 protein, CDR3 DNA, D gene, V gene, clone size, J gene. A D gene is named only where the DNA matches it firmly. Some rows mark clone size as missing; the rest say once, few, many or name a class of expanded clone.

CDR3: CSLLTSSETQYF; DNA: TGCAGCCTCTTAACTAGTTCGGAGACCCAGTACTTC; D: .; V: TRBV29-1; size: many; J: TRBJ2-5
CDR3: CASSLAGDTEAFF; DNA: TGCGCCAGCAGCTTGGCAGGGGATACTGAAGCTTTCTTT; D: .; V: TRBV5-1; size: few; J: TRBJ1-1
CDR3: CASSGGGIGNQPQHF; DNA: TGTGCCAGTAGTGGAGGGGGTATCGGCAATCAGCCCCAGCATTTT; D: .; V: TRBV19; size: few; J: TRBJ1-5
CDR3: CASSPGQPNTEAFF; DNA: TGTGCCAGCAGCCCGGGACAGCCAAACACTGAAGCTTTCTTT; D: TRBD1; V: TRBV12-3/TRBV12-4; size: many; J: TRBJ1-1
CDR3: CSASQRQVNYEQYF; DNA: TGCAGTGCTAGTCAGCGGCAGGTAAATTACGAGCAGTACTTC; D: .; V: TRBV20-1; size: .; J: TRBJ2-7
CDR3: CASSLSGGMSDTQYF; DNA: TGTGCCAGCAGCTTATCGGGGGGTATGTCAGATACGCAGTATTTT; D: TRBD2; V: TRBV11-3; size: many; J: TRBJ2-3
CDR3: CASSRGDSYEQYF; DNA: TGTGCCAGCTCTAGGGGGGACTCCTACGAGCAGTACTTC; D: .; V: TRBV28; size: many; J: TRBJ2-7
CDR3: CAISEPPSSPLHF; DNA: TGTGCCATCAGTGAGCCCCCGAGTTCACCCCTCCACTTT; D: .; V: TRBV10-3; size: many; J: TRBJ1-6
CDR3: CASSFQGNSPLHF; DNA: TGTGCCAGCAGTTTCCAGGGAAATTCACCCCTCCACTTT; D: .; V: TRBV27; size: few; J: TRBJ1-6
CDR3: CASEGADAGELFF; DNA: TGTGCCAGCGAGGGCGCCGATGCCGGGGAGCTGTTTTTT; D: .; V: TRBV6-1; size: medium-sized; J: TRBJ2-2
CDR3: CASSADREAAQHF; DNA: TGTGCCAGCAGCGCAGACAGGGAAGCGGCCCAGCATTTT; D: TRBD1; V: TRBV11-2; size: many; J: TRBJ1-5
CDR3: CASSQGTGDGNQPQHF; DNA: TGTGCCAGCAGCCAAGGAACAGGGGATGGCAATCAGCCCCAGCATTTT; D: TRBD1; V: TRBV3-1; size: many; J: TRBJ1-5
CDR3: CASSHPGHLDYRNQPQHF; DNA: TGCGCCAGCAGTCATCCCGGACACCTAGATTATCGCAATCAGCCCCAGCATTTT; D: .; V: TRBV23-1; size: many; J: TRBJ1-5
CDR3: CASSSRTGGGSDTQYF; DNA: TGTGCCAGCAGTTCCAGGACAGGGGGCGGGTCAGATACGCAGTATTTT; D: TRBD1; V: TRBV7-3; size: .; J: TRBJ2-3
CDR3: CASSPFAGGLGNEQFF; DNA: TGTGCCAGCAGTCCCTTTGCGGGGGGGCTAGGAAATGAGCAGTTCTTC; D: TRBD2; V: TRBV7-3; size: few; J: TRBJ2-1
CDR3: CAWSPIASGANVLTF; DNA: TGTGCCTGGAGTCCAATCGCCTCTGGGGCCAACGTCCTGACTTTC; D: .; V: TRBV30; size: many; J: TRBJ2-6
CDR3: CASSQGDRGTYNEQFF; DNA: TGTGCCAGCAGCCAAGGTGACAGGGGAACCTACAATGAGCAGTTCTTC; D: TRBD1; V: TRBV3-1; size: medium-sized; J: TRBJ2-1
CDR3: CASSQLTSQLGNTIYF; DNA: TGTGCCAGCAGCCAATTAACGAGCCAGCTTGGAAACACCATATATTTT; D: .; V: TRBV3-1; size: many; J: TRBJ1-3
CDR3: CSAPGRGDEQFF; DNA: TGCAGTGCGCCGGGGAGGGGAGACGAGCAGTTCTTC; D: TRBD2; V: TRBV20-1; size: many; J: TRBJ2-1
CDR3: CASSYSLYEQYF; DNA: TGTGCCAGCAGTTACTCCCTCTACGAGCAGTACTTC; D: .; V: TRBV12-3/TRBV12-4; size: many; J: TRBJ2-7
CDR3: CASSPGTTTNTGELFF; DNA: TGTGCCAGCAGCCCGGGTACTACAACGAACACCGGGGAGCTGTTTTTT; D: .; V: TRBV7-9; size: many; J: TRBJ2-2